This T cell receptor (beta chain) comes out of a study of T cell changes during pregnancy in multiple sclerosis. Data came from immunoSEQ multiplex PCR; TCRdb stores just in-frame clones and leaves some out. The data hold tens of thousands of clones, with 90% to 95% observed a single time. The sample holds one count of this clone. This CDR3 comprises 16 residues. Trimming removed 5 bases from V and 4 bases from J; junction bases left unmatched: 8. CDR1 is SEHNR, CDR2 FQNEAQ, per germline (reference sequence). V gene TRBV7-9 combines with J gene TRBJ2-1, with 10 bases lining up with TRBD2. The clonotype originates from a female donor with multiple sclerosis, enrolled in a pregnancy study. Source: peripheral blood, taken in the first trimester of pregnancy. This chain's CDR3 is CASSLLSGGHYNEQFF. CDR3 nucleotides: TGTGCCAGCAGCCTCCTTAGCGGGGGGCATTACAATGAGCAGTTCTTC.